The 3 T cell receptor beta chains below all came from one sample that was sequenced in a study of CD8+ T cells in alopecia areata. cDNA prepared by RNA extraction and subsequent reverse transcription served as the template for sequencing. Measured with immunoSEQ multiplex PCR; TCRdb has only the in-frame clones, and not every one. The sample holds 150,000 to 200,000 clones, more than 55% seen once. Treatment noted: oral pan-JAK inhibitor, 5-10 mg twice daily. The sequencing here drew on CD4+ T cells sorted from blood, taken around week 50, from a patient treated with tofacitinib. Every receptor here comes from a human donor with alopecia areata.

The genes are TRBV30 and TRBJ2-3; no firm D call. V was cut by 2 bases and J by 2 bases, with 8 bases left in between. There are 13 residues in the CDR3. CDR1 and CDR2 from the germline V gene are GTSNPN and SVGIG (reference sequence). CDR3 loop: CAWSRQATDTQYF. CDR3 DNA sequence: TGTGCCTGGAGTAGGCAAGCCACAGATACGCAGTATTTT.

V usage is TRBV6-5 and J usage is TRBJ2-5, with D possibly matching TRBD2 (5 bases). V was clipped by 0 bases and J by 1 base, with 9 bases between them. From germline, CDR1 is MNHEY and CDR2 SVGAGI. There are 15 residues in the CDR3. CDR3 coding DNA: TGTGCCAGCAGTTACTCCAGCGGAACCCAAGAGACCCAGTACTTC. Protein: CASSYSSGTQETQYF.

The chain carries TRBV29-1 and TRBJ1-1; D unresolved. The CDR3 length is 13 residues. The germline CDR1 and CDR2 sequences are SQVTM and ANQGSEA. Between the trimmed V and J ends, which lost 5 bases and 4 bases, there was a span of 14 bases. In DNA, the CDR3 is TGCAGCGTTTCACTTGCGGTCCTCACTGAAGCTTTCTTT. Its protein product is CSVSLAVLTEAFF.